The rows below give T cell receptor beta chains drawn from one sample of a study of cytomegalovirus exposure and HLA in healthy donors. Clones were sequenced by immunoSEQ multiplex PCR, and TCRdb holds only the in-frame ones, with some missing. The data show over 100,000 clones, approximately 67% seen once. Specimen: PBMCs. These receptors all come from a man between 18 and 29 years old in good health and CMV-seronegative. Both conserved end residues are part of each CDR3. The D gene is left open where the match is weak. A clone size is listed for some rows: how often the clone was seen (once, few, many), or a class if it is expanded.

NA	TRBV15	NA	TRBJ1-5	CATSRGGVSNQPQHF	TGTGCCACCAGCAGAGGGGGCGTTAGCAATCAGCCCCAGCATTTT
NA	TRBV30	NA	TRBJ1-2	CAFTGSSGYTF	TGTGCCTTCACAGGATCTTCTGGCTACACCTTC
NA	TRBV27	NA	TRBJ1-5	CASSLGPPQPQHF	TGTGCCAGCAGCCTGGGCCCCCCCCAGCCCCAGCATTTT
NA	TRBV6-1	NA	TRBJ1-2	CASTPDRGSYGYTF	TGTGCCAGCACCCCGGACCGGGGAAGCTATGGCTACACCTTC
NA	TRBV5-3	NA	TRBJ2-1	CARSDTVRGNEQFF	TGTGCCAGAAGCGACACCGTACGTGGAAATGAGCAGTTCTTC
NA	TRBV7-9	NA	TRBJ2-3	CASSSPGRGDTQYF	TGTGCCAGCAGCTCACCGGGTCGGGGAGATACGCAGTATTTT
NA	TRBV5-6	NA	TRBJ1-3	CASSLGPSGRISGNTIYF	TGTGCCAGCAGCTTGGGTCCCTCCGGGAGAATATCTGGAAACACCATATATTTT
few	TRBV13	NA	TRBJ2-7	CASSHQLLSSYEQYF	TGTGCCAGCAGCCACCAACTACTGAGCTCCTACGAGCAGTACTTC
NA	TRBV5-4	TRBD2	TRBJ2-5	CASSPSLAGSRETQYF	TGTGCCAGCAGCCCGTCTCTAGCGGGTTCGCGGGAGACCCAGTACTTC
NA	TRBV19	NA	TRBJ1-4	CASSNLQGPATNEKLFF	TGTGCCAGTAGTAATCTACAGGGACCTGCAACTAATGAAAAACTGTTTTTT
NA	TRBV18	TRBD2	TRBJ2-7	CASSPGGSSYEQYF	TGTGCCAGCTCACCGGGCGGGAGCTCCTACGAGCAGTACTTC
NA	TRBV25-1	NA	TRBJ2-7	CASSPFRGYEQYF	TGTGCCAGCAGCCCCTTTCGGGGCTACGAGCAGTACTTC
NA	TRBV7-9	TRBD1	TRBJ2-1	CASSRRLGQGANEQFF	TGTGCCAGCAGCAGACGTCTTGGACAGGGGGCGAATGAGCAGTTCTTC
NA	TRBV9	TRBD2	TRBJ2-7	CASSAGTSGTGEQYF	TGTGCCAGCAGCGCGGGGACTAGCGGGACTGGCGAGCAGTACTTC
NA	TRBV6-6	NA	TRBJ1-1	CASSLRSGNTEAFF	TGTGCCAGCAGCCTACGTAGCGGAAACACTGAAGCTTTCTTT
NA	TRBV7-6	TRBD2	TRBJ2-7	CASSPWGLSSGRYEQYF	TGTGCCAGCAGCCCCTGGGGGCTGTCTAGCGGGAGGTACGAGCAGTACTTC
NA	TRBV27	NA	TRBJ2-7	CASSFWSGSYEQYF	TGTGCCAGCAGTTTTTGGTCGGGGTCCTACGAGCAGTACTTC
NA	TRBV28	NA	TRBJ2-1	CASSLGGSSYNEQFF	TGTGCCAGCAGTTTAGGGGGCAGCTCCTACAATGAGCAGTTCTTC
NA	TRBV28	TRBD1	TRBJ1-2	CASSLSGQGANYGYTF	TGTGCCAGCAGTTTATCGGGACAGGGAGCTAACTATGGCTACACCTTC
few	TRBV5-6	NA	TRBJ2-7	CASSLTSSSYEQYF	TGTGCCAGCAGCTTGACGTCTAGCTCCTACGAGCAGTACTTC
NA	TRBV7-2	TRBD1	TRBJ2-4	CASRPLGQGNIQYF	TGTGCCAGCAGGCCCCTTGGACAGGGGAACATTCAGTACTTC
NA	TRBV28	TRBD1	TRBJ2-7	CASRKQGAEAYEQYF	TGTGCCAGCAGAAAACAGGGGGCCGAAGCCTACGAGCAGTACTTC
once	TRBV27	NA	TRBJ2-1	CASSRLSGTSYNEQFF	TGTGCCAGCAGCCGCCTCTCGGGTACATCCTACAATGAGCAGTTCTTC
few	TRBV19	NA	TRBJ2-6	CASSKETISGANVLTF	TGTGCCAGTAGTAAGGAAACTATATCTGGGGCCAACGTCCTGACTTTC
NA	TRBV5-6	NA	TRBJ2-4	CASSMRIIAKNIQYF	TGTGCCAGCAGCATGCGCATAATAGCCAAAAACATTCAGTACTTC
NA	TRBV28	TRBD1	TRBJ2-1	CASSPVPGGHNEQFF	TGTGCCAGCAGTCCAGTCCCAGGGGGCCACAATGAGCAGTTCTTC
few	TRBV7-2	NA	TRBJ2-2	CASSYTGPRELFF	TGTGCCAGCAGCTATACAGGGCCGCGGGAGCTGTTTTTT
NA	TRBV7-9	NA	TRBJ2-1	CASSLALGGSGNEQFF	TGTGCCAGCAGCTTAGCTCTCGGTGGCTCCGGGAATGAGCAGTTCTTC
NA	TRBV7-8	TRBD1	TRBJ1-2	CASSLIRDRGHGYTF	TGTGCCAGCAGCTTGATCCGGGACAGGGGACATGGCTACACCTTC
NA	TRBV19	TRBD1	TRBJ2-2	CASTRGQGNTGELFF	TGTGCCAGTACCCGGGGACAGGGAAACACCGGGGAGCTGTTTTTT
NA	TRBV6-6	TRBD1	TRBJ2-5	CASSKPGTGDVTQYF	TGTGCCAGCAGTAAACCCGGGACAGGGGATGTGACCCAGTACTTC
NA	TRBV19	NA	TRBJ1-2	CASSWGVNYGYTF	TGTGCCAGTAGTTGGGGCGTCAACTATGGCTACACCTTC
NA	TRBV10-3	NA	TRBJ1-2	CAISEGDYGYPF	TGTGCCATCAGTGAGGGGGACTATGGCTACCCCTTC
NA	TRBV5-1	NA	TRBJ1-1	CASSLNRRSTEAFF	TGCGCCAGCAGCTTAAATCGGAGAAGCACTGAAGCTTTCTTT
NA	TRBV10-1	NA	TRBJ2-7	CASSESVRGRYEQYF	TGCGCCAGCAGTGAGTCTGTCAGGGGGAGGTACGAGCAGTACTTC
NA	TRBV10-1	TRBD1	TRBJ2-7	CASSRQGRYEQYF	TGCGCCAGCAGCCGACAGGGCCGCTACGAGCAGTACTTC
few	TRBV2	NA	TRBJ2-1	CASSEVGGGVQFF	TGTGCCAGCAGTGAGGTAGGGGGCGGGGTGCAGTTCTTC
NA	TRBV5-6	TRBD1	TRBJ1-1	CASTTPTGGKAFF	TGTGCCAGCACTACGCCGACAGGGGGCAAAGCTTTCTTT
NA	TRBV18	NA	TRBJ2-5	CASSPNEERGETQYF	TGTGCCAGCTCCCCCAACGAAGAAAGGGGAGAGACCCAGTACTTC
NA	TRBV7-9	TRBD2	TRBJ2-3	CASPGTSGGPGDTQYF	TGTGCCAGCCCGGGGACTAGCGGGGGCCCAGGGGATACGCAGTATTTT
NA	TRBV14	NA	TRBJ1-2	CASSRTPVPGYTF	TGTGCCAGCAGCCGAACCCCGGTGCCTGGCTACACCTTC
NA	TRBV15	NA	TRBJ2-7	CATSRATGYEQYF	TGTGCCACCAGCAGGGCTACAGGCTACGAGCAGTACTTC
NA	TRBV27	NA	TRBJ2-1	CASSFGQGPHYEQFF	TGTGCCAGCAGTTTTGGGCAGGGCCCCCACTATGAGCAGTTCTTC
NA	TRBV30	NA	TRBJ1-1	CAWSVGHSTEAFF	TGTGCCTGGAGTGTGGGACATTCCACTGAAGCTTTCTTT
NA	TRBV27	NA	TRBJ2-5	CTSSFLGGQGETQYF	TGTACCAGCAGTTTCCTCGGGGGGCAGGGAGAGACCCAGTACTTC
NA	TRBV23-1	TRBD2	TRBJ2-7	CASSFHPRLAVKPYEQYF	TGCGCCAGCAGTTTTCATCCACGACTAGCGGTGAAACCCTACGAGCAGTACTTC
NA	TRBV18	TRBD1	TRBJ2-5	CASSPRTGGQETQYF	TGTGCCAGCTCACCCCGGACAGGGGGCCAGGAGACCCAGTACTTC
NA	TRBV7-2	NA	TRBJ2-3	CASSEQGADTQYF	TGTGCCAGCAGCGAACAGGGAGCGGATACGCAGTATTTT
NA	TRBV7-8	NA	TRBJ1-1	CASSPTPVTEAFF	TGTGCCAGCAGCCCGACTCCGGTTACTGAAGCTTTCTTT
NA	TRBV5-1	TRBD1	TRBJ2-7	CASSPGQGLYEQYF	TGCGCCAGCAGCCCGGGACAGGGCCTGTACGAGCAGTACTTC